This T cell receptor (beta chain) appears in the sequencing data of a study of OX40 agonist ivuxolimab in advanced cancers. Per the germline V gene, CDR1 is MNHNS and CDR2 is SASEGT. The CDR3 has 12 amino acids. Deletions cut 2 bases from V and 1 base from J, with 0 bases between. Repertoires were generated with immunoSEQ multiplex PCR, while TCRdb's copy carries only in-frame clones and drops some. The sample records more than 45,000 clones, roughly nine tenths being singletons. The clonotype originates from an adult with an advanced solid tumor such as melanoma, head and neck, liver or kidney cancer. The rearrangement joins TRBV6-1 to TRBJ1-5, with D hard to call. This material consisted of CD4+ or CD8+ T cells sorted from blood, taken in a trial of the OX40 agonist ivuxolimab. The CDR3: CASSESNQPQHF. The DNA for the CDR3 is TGTGCCAGCAGTGAAAGCAATCAGCCCCAGCATTTT.